These T cell receptor beta chains were read from a single sample in a study. MiXCR, applied by TCRdb to the 5' RACE reads, yields one record per CDR3 protein. In the table there are tens of thousands of distinct CDR3 sequences, about 20% of which are singletons. The source material was naive CD4+ T cells sorted from a lymph node. Receptors originate from a female donor with breast cancer. The CDR3 runs from the conserved cysteine through the conserved F or W. A D gene is named only where the DNA matches it firmly. Size is stated for part of the rows, as once, few or many counts, or as a class when the clone is expanded.

CDR3 length: 15
J gene: TRBJ1-5
V gene: TRBV6-5
clone size: .
D gene: .
CDR3 protein: CASSKDTQGNQPQHF
CDR3 DNA: TGTGCCAGCAGTAAAGACACCCAAGGCAATCAGCCCCAGCATTTT

CDR3 length: 14
J gene: TRBJ1-1
V gene: TRBV7-2
clone size: few
D gene: .
CDR3 protein: CASRPGPSNTEAFF
CDR3 DNA: TGTGCCAGCCGCCCGGGACCTTCGAACACTGAAGCTTTCTTT

CDR3 length: 15
J gene: TRBJ1-6
V gene: TRBV7-8
clone size: few
D gene: .
CDR3 protein: CASSLGGGYNSPLHF
CDR3 DNA: TGTGCCAGCAGCTTAGGGGGGGGCTATAATTCACCCCTCCACTTT

CDR3 length: 13
J gene: TRBJ1-1
V gene: TRBV2
clone size: .
D gene: .
CDR3 protein: CASSGDMNTEAFF
CDR3 DNA: TGTGCCAGCTCAGGGGACATGAACACTGAAGCTTTCTTT

CDR3 length: 17
J gene: TRBJ2-4
V gene: TRBV6-5
clone size: medium-sized
D gene: .
CDR3 protein: CASSYSGGGSAKNIQYF
CDR3 DNA: TGTGCCAGCAGTTACTCAGGAGGGGGATCAGCCAAAAACATTCAGTACTTC

CDR3 length: 18
J gene: TRBJ2-5
V gene: TRBV5-1
clone size: few
D gene: TRBD2
CDR3 protein: CASSPQLSGRAGGETQYF
CDR3 DNA: TGCGCCAGCAGCCCGCAGCTTAGCGGGAGGGCCGGGGGTGAGACCCAGTACTTC

CDR3 length: 16
J gene: TRBJ2-5
V gene: TRBV5-1
clone size: .
D gene: .
CDR3 protein: CASNNGALTHQETQYF
CDR3 DNA: TGCGCCAGCAACAACGGGGCGTTAACCCACCAAGAGACCCAGTACTTC

CDR3 length: 14
J gene: TRBJ1-1
V gene: TRBV7-9
clone size: .
D gene: .
CDR3 protein: CASSFGVGDTEAFF
CDR3 DNA: TGTGCCAGCAGCTTTGGGGTGGGGGACACTGAAGCTTTCTTT

CDR3 length: 14
J gene: TRBJ2-2
V gene: TRBV4-1
clone size: few
D gene: .
CDR3 protein: CASSLWGENGELFF
CDR3 DNA: TGCGCCAGCAGTCTATGGGGTGAGAACGGGGAGCTGTTTTTT

CDR3 length: 19
J gene: TRBJ2-1
V gene: TRBV12-3/TRBV12-4
clone size: few
D gene: TRBD2
CDR3 protein: CASRPSPGTSGEKPDEQFF
CDR3 DNA: TGTGCCAGCAGACCTTCACCGGGGACTAGCGGGGAGAAGCCTGATGAGCAGTTCTTC

CDR3 length: 14
J gene: TRBJ2-2
V gene: TRBV20-1
clone size: few
D gene: TRBD1
CDR3 protein: CSAPGQGNTGELFF
CDR3 DNA: TGCAGTGCTCCGGGACAGGGGAACACCGGGGAGCTGTTTTTT

CDR3 length: 13
J gene: TRBJ2-7
V gene: TRBV24-1
clone size: few
D gene: .
CDR3 protein: CATISGDPYEQYF
CDR3 DNA: TGTGCCACCATATCGGGAGACCCATACGAGCAGTACTTC

CDR3 length: 14
J gene: TRBJ1-4
V gene: TRBV6-1
clone size: few
D gene: .
CDR3 protein: CASSESFGHEKLFF
CDR3 DNA: TGTGCCAGCAGTGAATCTTTTGGACATGAAAAACTGTTTTTT

CDR3 length: 14
J gene: TRBJ1-1
V gene: TRBV5-5
clone size: few
D gene: TRBD1
CDR3 protein: CASSYLDRGTEAFF
CDR3 DNA: TGTGCCAGCAGCTATTTGGACAGGGGAACTGAAGCTTTCTTT

CDR3 length: 15
J gene: TRBJ2-5
V gene: TRBV29-1
clone size: .
D gene: TRBD1
CDR3 protein: CSVSLSQGAGETQYF
CDR3 DNA: TGCAGCGTTTCCCTTTCCCAGGGGGCGGGAGAGACCCAGTACTTC

CDR3 length: 13
J gene: TRBJ2-1
V gene: TRBV5-1
clone size: many
D gene: .
CDR3 protein: CASSLSGANEQFF
CDR3 DNA: TGCGCCAGCAGCTTGTCCGGCGCTAATGAGCAGTTCTTC

CDR3 length: 15
J gene: TRBJ1-1
V gene: TRBV5-1
clone size: .
D gene: TRBD1
CDR3 protein: CASSLTGQPPTEAFF
CDR3 DNA: TGCGCCAGCAGCTTGACGGGACAGCCGCCGACTGAAGCTTTCTTT

CDR3 length: 17
J gene: TRBJ2-3
V gene: TRBV4-1
clone size: many
D gene: TRBD2
CDR3 protein: CASSQELVGRVTDTQYF
CDR3 DNA: TGCGCCAGCAGCCAAGAACTGGTCGGGAGGGTCACAGATACGCAGTATTTT

CDR3 length: 16
J gene: TRBJ2-3
V gene: TRBV7-9
clone size: .
D gene: TRBD2
CDR3 protein: CASSYSTSIHTDTQYF
CDR3 DNA: TGTGCCAGCAGCTACTCGACTAGCATTCACACAGATACGCAGTATTTT

CDR3 length: 16
J gene: TRBJ2-7
V gene: TRBV7-2
clone size: many
D gene: .
CDR3 protein: CASSFSGADSSYEQYF
CDR3 DNA: TGTGCCAGCAGCTTTAGTGGGGCGGACAGCTCCTACGAGCAGTACTTC

CDR3 length: 15
J gene: TRBJ1-6
V gene: TRBV18
clone size: .
D gene: .
CDR3 protein: CASSRQGGRNSPLHF
CDR3 DNA: TGTGCCAGCTCGAGACAAGGGGGGCGAAATTCACCCCTCCACTTT

CDR3 length: 15
J gene: TRBJ1-5
V gene: TRBV2
clone size: .
D gene: TRBD1
CDR3 protein: CASKKDRASNQPQHF
CDR3 DNA: TGTGCCAGCAAAAAGGACAGGGCTAGCAATCAGCCCCAGCATTTT

CDR3 length: 14
J gene: TRBJ1-2
V gene: TRBV6-5
clone size: many
D gene: .
CDR3 protein: CASSYTPRTLGYTF
CDR3 DNA: TGTGCCAGCAGTTATACTCCCCGCACTCTCGGCTACACCTTC

CDR3 length: 15
J gene: TRBJ1-1
V gene: TRBV20-1
clone size: .
D gene: .
CDR3 protein: CSASWAQRPNTEAFF
CDR3 DNA: TGCAGTGCTAGTTGGGCGCAGAGACCGAACACTGAAGCTTTCTTT

CDR3 length: 14
J gene: TRBJ2-5
V gene: TRBV7-7
clone size: .
D gene: .
CDR3 protein: CASSPSVIGETRYF
CDR3 DNA: TGTGCTAGCAGCCCGAGCGTTATCGGGGAGACCCGGTACTTC

CDR3 length: 11
J gene: TRBJ2-1
V gene: TRBV29-1
clone size: .
D gene: .
CDR3 protein: CSVGVGDEQSF
CDR3 DNA: TGCAGCGTTGGCGTGGGCGATGAGCAGTCCTTC

CDR3 length: 11
J gene: TRBJ2-3
V gene: TRBV12-3/TRBV12-4
clone size: .
D gene: .
CDR3 protein: CASSAGDTQYF
CDR3 DNA: TGTGCCAGCAGCGCTGGCGATACGCAGTATTTT

CDR3 length: 11
J gene: TRBJ1-1
V gene: TRBV20-1
clone size: .
D gene: .
CDR3 protein: CGARRGTEAFF
CDR3 DNA: TGCGGTGCTAGAAGGGGGACTGAAGCTTTCTTT

CDR3 length: 15
J gene: TRBJ2-1
V gene: TRBV4-2
clone size: few
D gene: TRBD2
CDR3 protein: CASSLGTSDYNEQFF
CDR3 DNA: TGTGCCAGCAGCCTCGGGACTAGCGATTACAATGAGCAGTTCTTC

CDR3 length: 13
J gene: TRBJ2-5
V gene: TRBV6-5
clone size: once
D gene: .
CDR3 protein: CASSYGLAETQYF
CDR3 DNA: TGTGCCAGCAGTTACGGACTCGCCGAGACCCAGTACTTC

CDR3 length: 14
J gene: TRBJ2-3
V gene: TRBV7-2
clone size: many
D gene: .
CDR3 protein: CASSKNRVGDTQYF
CDR3 DNA: TGTGCCAGCAGCAAAAACAGGGTTGGAGATACGCAGTATTTT

CDR3 length: 14
J gene: TRBJ2-5
V gene: TRBV5-1
clone size: few
D gene: .
CDR3 protein: CASSFQGIQETQYF
CDR3 DNA: TGCGCCAGCAGCTTTCAAGGGATCCAAGAGACCCAGTACTTC

CDR3 length: 13
J gene: TRBJ1-1
V gene: TRBV7-9
clone size: many
D gene: .
CDR3 protein: CASSLEEGTEAFF
CDR3 DNA: TGTGCCAGCAGCTTAGAGGAGGGCACTGAAGCTTTCTTT

CDR3 length: 13
J gene: TRBJ1-6
V gene: TRBV18
clone size: .
D gene: .
CDR3 protein: CASSREPGELFAF
CDR3 DNA: TGTGCCAGCTCACGAGAACCTGGGGAACTTTTTGCTTTT

CDR3 length: 13
J gene: TRBJ2-7
V gene: TRBV10-3
clone size: .
D gene: .
CDR3 protein: CASSPRVVNEQYF
CDR3 DNA: TGTGCCAGCAGCCCAAGAGTGGTCAACGAGCAGTACTTC

CDR3 length: 14
J gene: TRBJ2-7
V gene: TRBV7-3
clone size: few
D gene: TRBD1
CDR3 protein: CASSPTGGEDEQYF
CDR3 DNA: TGTGCCAGCAGTCCGACAGGGGGCGAGGACGAGCAGTACTTC

CDR3 length: 14
J gene: TRBJ2-5
V gene: TRBV7-2
clone size: many
D gene: TRBD2
CDR3 protein: CASSSTSGQETQYF
CDR3 DNA: TGTGCCAGCAGCTCTACTAGCGGACAAGAGACCCAGTACTTC

CDR3 length: 14
J gene: TRBJ2-3
V gene: TRBV5-1
clone size: .
D gene: .
CDR3 protein: CASRLADHTDMQYF
CDR3 DNA: TGCGCCAGCAGATTAGCGGACCACACAGATATGCAGTATTTT

CDR3 length: 14
J gene: TRBJ2-7
V gene: TRBV5-5
clone size: many
D gene: TRBD1
CDR3 protein: CASSLGTGDLEQYF
CDR3 DNA: TGTGCCAGCAGCTTGGGGACAGGGGACTTGGAGCAGTACTTC

CDR3 length: 12
J gene: TRBJ2-3
V gene: TRBV20-1
clone size: .
D gene: .
CDR3 protein: CSVTDTSYTQYF
CDR3 DNA: TGCAGTGTTACCGATACGTCATATACGCAGTATTTT

CDR3 length: 11
J gene: TRBJ1-2
V gene: TRBV3-1
clone size: few
D gene: .
CDR3 protein: CASSQTEGYTF
CDR3 DNA: TGTGCCAGCAGCCAAACAGAAGGCTACACCTTC

CDR3 length: 11
J gene: TRBJ2-5
V gene: TRBV16
clone size: many
D gene: .
CDR3 protein: CASSQKETQYF
CDR3 DNA: TGTGCCAGCAGCCAAAAAGAGACCCAGTACTTC

CDR3 length: 14
J gene: TRBJ1-2
V gene: TRBV5-1
clone size: many
D gene: .
CDR3 protein: CASRGDPNIYGYTF
CDR3 DNA: TGCGCCAGCAGGGGAGATCCAAACATCTATGGCTACACCTTC

CDR3 length: 12
J gene: TRBJ2-7
V gene: TRBV5-1
clone size: few
D gene: .
CDR3 protein: CASSLDSDEQYF
CDR3 DNA: TGCGCCAGCAGCTTGGATTCAGACGAGCAGTACTTC

CDR3 length: 13
J gene: TRBJ1-2
V gene: TRBV5-1
clone size: .
D gene: TRBD1
CDR3 protein: CASREKTGDGYTF
CDR3 DNA: TGCGCCAGCAGAGAAAAGACAGGGGACGGCTACACCTTC